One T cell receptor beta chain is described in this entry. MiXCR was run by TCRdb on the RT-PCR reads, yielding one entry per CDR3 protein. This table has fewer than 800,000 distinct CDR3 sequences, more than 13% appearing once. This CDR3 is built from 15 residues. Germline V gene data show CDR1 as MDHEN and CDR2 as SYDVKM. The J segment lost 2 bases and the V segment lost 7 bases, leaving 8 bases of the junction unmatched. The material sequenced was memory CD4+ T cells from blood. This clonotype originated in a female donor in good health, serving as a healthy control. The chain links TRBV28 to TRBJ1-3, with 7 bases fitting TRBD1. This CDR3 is CASTPGDRAGNTIYF. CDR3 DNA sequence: TGTGCCAGCACCCCCGGAGACAGGGCTGGAAACACCATATATTTT.